These 26 T cell receptor beta chains were sequenced from one sample in a study of T cell repertoires in cytomegalovirus infection. Their antigen targets remain unknown. One entry per CDR3 protein results from TCRdb running MiXCR on the reads. The sample has roughly 500,000 distinct CDR3 sequences, around 35% seen once. The material was cultured PBMCs, obtained from culture after CMV antigen stimulation. These receptors were obtained from a human donor in good health (CMV status not recorded). Some clones in this sample may be carry-over from other donors' samples.

The chain is built from TRBV27 and TRBJ1-3, with D unclear. The CDR3 has 14 amino acids. Trimming shortened V by 3 bases and J by 4 bases, and 10 bases separated the two germline ends. Germline-derived CDR1 and CDR2 are MNHEY and SMNVEV (reference sequence). Here the CDR3 DNA reads TGTGCCAGCAGTTTTCGGCTGGGGGGAAACACCATATATTTT. Translation gives CASSFRLGGNTIYF.

The V and J genes are TRBV7-2 and TRBJ2-2; 7 bases line up with TRBD2. The J segment lost 1 base and the V segment lost 1 base, leaving 6 bases of the junction unmatched. This CDR3 comprises 17 residues. Germline lookup yields CDR1 SGHTA and CDR2 FQGNSA. The CDR3 here is CASSLVPSGMNTGELFF. The CDR3 DNA sequence: TGTGCCAGCAGCTTAGTCCCGAGCGGGATGAACACCGGGGAGCTGTTTTTT.

This chain connects TRBV6-2 or TRBV6-3 to TRBJ2-7; the D gene is possibly TRBD1 (6 bases). Germline V lookup: CDR1 MNHEY, CDR2 SVGEGT. The CDR3 is 13 amino acids. V lost 4 bases, J lost 2 bases, and 9 bases lay in between. The CDR3 region is CASSFSGAYEQYV. As DNA, the CDR3 is TGTGCCAGCAGTTTCTCAGGGGCCTACGAGCAGTACGTC.

This clonotype occurred a few times. The V call is TRBV15, the J call TRBJ2-1; 12 nucleotides agree with TRBD2. CDR1 is LNHNV, CDR2 YYDKDF, per germline (reference sequence). The CDR3 loop spans 18 amino acids. Losses at the gene ends were 0 bases for V and 4 bases for J; bases not matched to a gene: 7. This chain's CDR3 is CATSRDWTSGMKYNEQFF. In DNA, the CDR3 is TGTGCCACCAGCAGAGATTGGACTAGCGGGATGAAATACAATGAGCAGTTCTTC.

The J gene is TRBJ2-1, the V gene TRBV4-1, with D possibly matching TRBD2 (5 bases). Germline V gives CDR1 MGHRA, CDR2 YSYEKL. The CDR3 runs to 16 residues. Trimming stripped 3 bases from V and 3 bases from J, with 15 bases between. The CDR3 protein is CASSHSEVFYYNEQFF. For the CDR3, the DNA is TGCGCCAGCAGCCATTCGGAGGTCTTTTACTACAATGAGCAGTTCTTC.

With respect to this clonotype: Possible read error: a much larger clone is one base away. V gene TRBV7-8 combines with J gene TRBJ2-5; 7 nucleotides align to TRBD1. The J segment lost 1 base and the V segment lost 4 bases, leaving 3 bases of the junction unmatched. This CDR3 spans 14 amino acids. CDR1 is SGHVS, CDR2 FQNEAQ, per germline. CDR3 residues: CASSWGQLQETQYF. The CDR3, as DNA: TGTGCCAGCAGCTGGGGACAGCTCCAAGAGACCCAGTACTTC. The full variable domain, completed using reference TRBV7-8 and TRBJ2-5, is GAGVSQSPRYKVAKRGQDVALRCDPISGHVSLFWYQQALGQGPEFLTYFQNEAQLDKSGLPSDRFFAERPEGSVSTLKIQRTQQEDSAVYLCASSWGQLQETQYFGPGTRLLVL.

This clonotype was found a few times. This chain connects TRBV7-2 to TRBJ1-3; D gene ambiguous. This CDR3 has 14 residues. Trimming pared 5 bases from V and 3 bases from J, leaving 11 bases between. Per the germline V gene, CDR1 is SGHTA and CDR2 is FQGNSA. The CDR3 nucleotides read TGTGCCAGCAGCCTGCCGGGAATTGGAAACACCATATATTTT. This gives the protein CASSLPGIGNTIYF.

The chain combines TRBV6-2 or TRBV6-3 with TRBJ2-5, with D possibly matching TRBD2 (6 bases). Looked up from germline, CDR1 is MNHEY and CDR2 is SVGEGT. The V gene lost 6 bases and the J gene lost 5 bases, with 16 bases spanning the gap. The CDR3 sequence is 14 residues long. The CDR3 bases are TGTGCCAGCAGGACGACTAGTTTTCAGGAGACCCAGTACTTC. Its protein is CASRTTSFQETQYF.

This chain joins TRBV6-5 and TRBJ2-1; D is possibly TRBD2 (6 bases). CDR1 is MNHEY and CDR2 is SVGAGI in the germline V gene. V gave up 10 bases and J gave up 1 base, with 8 bases separating them. This CDR3 has 12 residues. This chain's CDR3 is CATTRSYNEQFF. In nucleotides, the CDR3 is TGTGCCACGACTAGATCCTACAATGAGCAGTTCTTC.

This clonotype was counted between two and nine times. A read error may account for a junction end that differs from germline. This chain's CDR3 is CASTSGYSTDTQYF. CDR3 nucleotides: TGCGCCTCGACTAGCGGATATAGCACAGATACGCAGTATTTT. The rearrangement joins TRBV7-2 to TRBJ2-3; 9 bases fit TRBD2. CDR3 length equals 14 residues. CDR1 and CDR2 from the germline V gene are SGHTA and FQGNSA.

This clonotype came up a few times. V and J are TRBV7-2 and TRBJ2-2, with 8 bases matching TRBD2. This CDR3 comprises 16 residues. J lost 0 bases, V lost 2 bases, and 2 bases had no gene match. Germline CDR1 reads SGHTA; CDR2 reads FQGNSA. The chain's CDR3 is CASSLTSGTNTGELFF. CDR3 in DNA: TGTGCCAGCAGCTTAACTAGCGGAACGAACACCGGGGAGCTGTTTTTT.

This clonotype was detected a few times. This chain connects TRBV15 to TRBJ1-5; D call uncertain. From germline, CDR1 is LNHNV and CDR2 YYDKDF (reference sequence). V shed 5 bases and J shed 7 bases, with 9 bases lying between them. The CDR3 spans 12 residues. The CDR3 nucleotides are TGTGCCACCAGCCGCGCAGACCAGCCCCAGCATTTT. Encoded protein: CATSRADQPQHF.

The chain joins TRBV7-9 to TRBJ1-1; D gene unclear. The germline gives CDR1 SEHNR, CDR2 FQNEAQ (reference sequence). Trimming shortened V by 5 bases and J by 6 bases, and 16 bases separated the two germline ends. The CDR3 runs 14 residues. CDR3 in amino acids: CASSVAAASPEAFF. The CDR3 bases are TGTGCCAGCAGCGTCGCTGCAGCTAGCCCTGAAGCTTTCTTT.

This clonotype turned up a few times. The rearrangement joins TRBV7-2 to TRBJ2-7; D is unresolved. The CDR3 sequence is 13 residues long. Trimming shortened V by 2 bases and J by 3 bases, and 8 bases separated the two germline ends. Germline-derived CDR1 and CDR2 are SGHTA and FQGNSA. DNA for the CDR3: TGTGCCAGCAGCTTAAGTGTCCGCTACGAGCAGTACGTC. Encoded protein: CASSLSVRYEQYV.

The chain uses TRBV4-1 and TRBJ2-1, with D unresolved. V lost 6 bases and J lost 3, with 15 bases in between. Germline CDR1 reads MGHRA; CDR2 reads YSYEKL. The CDR3 length is 15 residues. CDR3 protein: CASSPGPANYNEQFF. The CDR3 DNA reads TGCGCCAGCAGTCCCGGACCAGCGAACTACAATGAGCAGTTCTTC.

This chain joins TRBV7-9 and TRBJ2-1; 8 nucleotides line up with TRBD2. CDR3 length: 18 residues. Germline V gene data show CDR1 as SEHNR and CDR2 as FQNEAQ (reference sequence). Trimming removed 4 bases from V and 7 bases from J; junction bases left unmatched: 18. The CDR3: CASSSTGLVKEKGNEQFF. In DNA, the CDR3 is TGTGCCAGCAGCTCGACGGGACTAGTTAAGGAGAAGGGTAATGAGCAGTTCTTC.

This clonotype was detected a few times. The CDR3 sequence is CASSLPGLQDQPQHF. The CDR3 DNA reads as TGTGCCAGCAGTCTTCCGGGACTACAGGATCAGCCCCAGCATTTT. This chain joins TRBV28 and TRBJ1-5; D is possibly TRBD1 (5 bases). The CDR3 runs 15 residues. Trimming cost V 5 bases and J 5 bases, with 16 bases left between them. Germline V gene data show CDR1 as MDHEN and CDR2 as SYDVKM.

V and J are TRBV7-9 and TRBJ1-1; D gene uncertain. Trimming pared 1 base from V and 5 bases from J, leaving 8 bases between. Germline V lookup: CDR1 SEHNR, CDR2 FQNEAQ (reference sequence). The CDR3 length is 13 residues. CDR3 protein: CASSLDGPTEAFF. CDR3 DNA sequence: TGTGCCAGCAGCTTAGACGGGCCAACTGAAGCTTTCTTT.

This clonotype was seen a handful of times. V usage is TRBV6-6 and J usage is TRBJ1-4; D remains unclear. V was shortened by 5 bases and J by 8 bases, with 9 bases between the two germline ends. The CDR3 covers 12 residues. CDR1 is MNHNY, CDR2 SVGAGI, per germline (reference sequence). The CDR3 DNA sequence: TGTGCCAGCAGTCGAAGGGAGGAAAAACTGTTTTTT. This codes for CASSRREEKLFF.

This clonotype has a handful of counts. Here the CDR3 DNA reads TGTGCCAGTGGGGAGGGTACCTCACCCGAGCAGTACGTC. Encoded protein: CASGEGTSPEQYV. The chain carries TRBV6-2 or TRBV6-3 and TRBJ2-7, with 7 nucleotides matching TRBD2. From germline, CDR1 is MNHEY and CDR2 SVGEGT. The CDR3 consists of 13 residues. The V segment lost 9 bases and the J segment 6 bases; nucleotides outside the gene matches: 11.

The rearrangement uses TRBV19 and TRBJ1-6; 7 bases agree with TRBD1. The germline V gene has CDR1 LNHDA and CDR2 SQIVND (reference sequence). V trimming: 6 bases; J trimming: 4 bases; junction bases outside the gene matches: 3. The length of the CDR3 is 14 residues. CDR3 in DNA: TGTGCCAGTAGCCGGGGACAGTATAATTCACCCCTCCACTTT. This codes for CASSRGQYNSPLHF.

The V and J genes are TRBV7-6 and TRBJ1-1; tentative D call: TRBD1 (5 bases). Trimming took 1 base from V and 3 from J, leaving 15 bases between them. There are 16 residues in the CDR3. In germline, CDR1 is SGHVS, CDR2 FNYEAQ. The CDR3 spells CASSLGGRGVDTEAFF. In DNA form, the CDR3 reads TGTGCCAGCAGCTTAGGGGGTAGGGGCGTCGACACTGAAGCTTTCTTT.

The V gene is TRBV28, the J gene TRBJ2-1; D could derive from TRBD1 or TRBD2 (5 bases each). Germline CDR1 is MDHEN and CDR2 is SYDVKM. The CDR3 is made up of 17 amino acids. V was cut by 7 bases and J by 0 bases, with 19 bases left in between. The chain's CDR3 is CASTNRGETSSYNEQFF. Written as DNA, the CDR3 is TGTGCCAGCACCAACCGAGGGGAGACGAGCTCCTACAATGAGCAGTTCTTC.

This sequence joins TRBV5-6 and TRBJ2-7, with D perhaps TRBD2 (6 bases). Germline V gene data show CDR1 as SGHDT and CDR2 as YYEEEE. The germline V and J ends were trimmed by 4 bases and 2 bases, with 13 bases remaining between them. This CDR3 has 14 residues. For the CDR3, the DNA is TGTGCCAGCAGCCGGGGGTACCCGACCTACGAGCAGTACTTC. It yields the protein CASSRGYPTYEQYF.

This clonotype was seen a handful of times. The rearrangement links TRBV27 to TRBJ1-5, with D unresolved. From germline, CDR1 is MNHEY and CDR2 SMNVEV (reference sequence). V shed 3 bases and J shed 4 bases, with 7 bases lying between them. There are 13 residues in the CDR3. Here the CDR3 DNA reads TGTGCCAGCAGTTTGTCAGTAAATCAGCCCCAGCATTTT. It yields the protein CASSLSVNQPQHF.

The V call is TRBV12-3 or TRBV12-4, the J call TRBJ2-3; 11 positions agree with TRBD2. CDR3 length equals 15 residues. V dropped 4 bases and J dropped 5; count of bases not matched to a gene: 5. The CDR3 DNA reads TGTGCCAGCAGTTCTATAGCGGGAGGGGGAGATACGCAGTATTTT. Encoded protein: CASSSIAGGGDTQYF.